This TCR beta chain appears in the sequencing data of a study of blood T cell repertoires in COVID-19. Study context: Both acute and convalescent COVID-19 samples were obtained from the United States, Italy and Spain.

In the authors' methods: Estimation of nucleated cell counts was performed using reference gene primer amplification. Measured with immunoSEQ multiplex PCR; TCRdb has only the in-frame clones, and not every one. V, J and clone size reflect that table, while D and trimming were determined from the DNA. This table holds roughly 230,000 clones, 90% found once. The Seattle patients, enrolled during active infection, were followed longitudinally. V was cut by 1 base and J by 9 bases, with 7 bases left in between. CDR1 SEHNR and CDR2 FQNEAQ come from the germline V gene (reference sequence). The CDR3 has 13 residues.

The V call is TRBV7-9, the J call TRBJ1-6; D is uncertain. The receptor comes from an older woman with COVID-19, enrolled during active disease. Sequencing input: peripheral blood. This chain's CDR3 is CASSLEGSSPLHF. The CDR3 coding sequence is TGTGCCAGCAGCTTAGAAGGGAGTTCACCCCTCCACTTT. Complete variable domain (other parts from reference TRBV7-9 and TRBJ1-6): DTGVSQNPRHKITKRGQNVTFRCDPISEHNRLYWYRQTLGQGPEFLTYFQNEAQLEKSRLLSDRFSAERPKGSFSTLEIQRTEQGDSAMYLCASSLEGSSPLHFGNGTRLTVT.